What follows describes a single TCR beta chain. Its antigen is still unknown. Base qualities were left out, and no much larger clone turns up one base away. The sample is drawn from a study of blood T cell repertoires in COVID-19 (dated by TCRdb to 2020 to 2022). Regarding the study in general: Samples covering the acute and convalescent phases of COVID-19 were provided by collaborators in the United States, Italy and Spain. The material from the prospective study consisted of cDNA or gDNA derived from T cells, B-cell-depleted T cells, or PBMCs. Subjects who had been exposed to COVID-19, were actively infected with it, or had recovered from it provided the deeply sampled blood TCRbeta repertoires that made up the dataset. The repertoires were released in a freely available public database meant as a resource for research on the immune response to SARS-CoV-2. The samples were drawn from the first 160 participants of the ongoing ImmuneRACE study and from about 1,200 subjects provided by 6 global collaborators. A de-identified subject ID, COVID-19 status, age in years and sex were almost always included in the sample metadata. Where available, HLA class I and class II types were obtained from metadata supplied by the sample provider rather than from assay-based typing.

Collaborating institutions collected whole blood in K2EDTA tubes following their own protocols. For TCRbeta analysis, collaborators shipped samples as frozen whole blood, isolated PBMCs, or DNA extracted from either of those sample types. TCRbeta CDR3 regions were amplified from genomic DNA using the immunoSEQ Assay, a bias-controlled multiplex PCR. As for how the authors treated the data: The number of nucleated cells in each sample was estimated from the amplification of reference gene primers within the assay. To quantify the absolute abundance of each unique TCRbeta CDR3 rearrangement, sequence reads were collapsed and filtered. For each sample, productive Simpson clonality was calculated as the square root of Simpson's diversity index across productive rearrangements. TCRdb obtained this table from immuneACCESS and retained in-frame rearrangements with V and J assigned. These tables miss some clones; where compared with another copy, unresolved V genes account for less than half of the shortfall, and the remainder is unexplained. V and J calls and clone size are those listed in that table; D and trimming were worked out from the DNA. This sample holds 180,000 or so clones; around 86% were observed only once. The ten largest clonotypes hold almost 1% of the sample.

Summary of the overall study and its limitations: Clinical and demographic metadata were provided uncurated, with the amount varying by source and participant.

This sequence was found in a man aged 18 to 30 with acute or convalescent COVID-19. The material sequenced was peripheral blood.

The CDR3 reads CASSPGGSAGNTIYF. Here is the DNA: TGTGCCAGCAGTCCCGGTGGTTCTGCTGGAAACACCATATATTTT. Recombination joined TRBV28 with TRBJ1-3; the D gene lacks a confident call. Including cysteine and phenylalanine, the CDR3 has 15 amino acids. Of all the DNA, just the CDR3 is kept, 45 bases in frame from base 1. Trimming costs V 5 bases and J 2 bases, and their ends lie 13 bases apart. CDR1 is given as MDHEN and CDR2 as SYDVKM, both from the germline V gene. The reference TRBV28 and TRBJ1-3 proteins fill in what lies around the CDR3, so the full variable domain reads DVKVTQSSRYLVKRTGEKVFLECVQDMDHENMFWYRQDPGLGLRLIYFSYDVKMKEKGDIPEGYSVSREKKERFSLILESASTNQTSMYLCASSPGGSAGNTIYFGEGSWLTVV.